The 2 T cell receptor beta chains below all came from one sample that was sequenced in a study of T cells in women clearing cervical HPV infection. The assay was immunoSEQ multiplex PCR, and TCRdb's table has in-frame clones only and misses some. The sample has roughly 45,000 clones. Sequencing was done on a sample of blood buffy coat. The origin of the receptors is a woman aged 18-70 years with a cervical HPV16 infection that either progressed to CIN3+ or cleared (not recorded which).

On this clone itself: The CDR3 end is not reached by the read, which stops 3 residues before it; the germline J gene fills it in. The chain employs TRBV11-2 and TRBJ2-2; D gene unclear. In germline, CDR1 is SGHAT, CDR2 FQNNGV. The CDR3 length is 13 residues. V was clipped by 3 bases and J by 8 bases, with 10 bases between them. The CDR3 reads CASSFPERGELFF. CDR3 DNA, as far as it was read: TGTGCCAGCAGCTTCCCTGAGCGTGGGGAG.

As to this clone: Read coverage stops 3 residues before the CDR3 terminus; the germline J gene supplies the remainder. The J gene is TRBJ2-7, the V gene TRBV5-1, with D maybe TRBD1 (6 bases). Germline V gives CDR1 SGHRS, CDR2 YFSETQ. The CDR3 sequence is 13 residues long. Between the trimmed V and J ends, which lost 4 bases and 1 base, there was a span of 9 bases. The CDR3 here is CASSHGQSYEQYF. The CDR3 bases that were read are TGCGCCAGCAGCCACGGACAGTCCTACGAG.